This T cell receptor beta chain emerged from a study of control samples from healthy donors and cancer patients. TCRdb's copy holds only in-frame clones and misses some; the assay was immunoSEQ multiplex PCR. The sample has around 130,000 clones; 80% to 95% are singletons. This clonotype originated in a man younger than 35 in good health. The sample comprised blood.

The CDR3 DNA is TGTGCCAGCAGCTTGGGGACAGCAAACCTCAACAATGAGCAGTTCTTC. The encoded protein is CASSLGTANLNNEQFF. The chain has TRBV5-4 and TRBJ2-1; TRBD1 is a possible D gene (6 bases). CDR1 is SGHNT, CDR2 YYREEE, per germline (reference sequence). Trimming removed 0 bases from V and 5 bases from J, with 15 bases in between. CDR3 length: 16 residues.